These 2 T cell receptor beta chains were all obtained from the same sample, sequenced in a study of blood T cell repertoires in COVID-19. TCRdb's table, derived via immunoSEQ multiplex PCR, lists solely in-frame clones and lacks some. The table has approximately 40,000 clones, roughly 85% seen once; the top ten hold around 15%. Source material: peripheral blood. The origin of the receptors is a human donor in a cohort sampled during active COVID-19.

This clone was counted only a few times. The chain employs TRBV2 and TRBJ1-1; no clear D gene. The germline CDR1 and CDR2 sequences are SNHLY and FYNNEI. Trimming stripped 6 bases from V and 0 bases from J, with 8 bases between. The CDR3 is 13 amino acids. The CDR3 coding sequence is TGTGCCAGCAGGCGGGAGCTGAACACTGAAGCTTTCTTT. This translates into CASRRELNTEAFF.

The chain carries TRBV18 and TRBJ1-5; 10 positions agree with TRBD1. This CDR3 has 16 amino acids. V was pared by 3 bases and J by 3 bases, with 5 bases of the junction left unmatched. From germline, CDR1 is KGHSH and CDR2 LQKENI. CDR3 nucleotide sequence: TGTGCCAGCTCACCGGCGACAGGGGGCAACAATCAGCCCCAGCATTTT. Translation: CASSPATGGNNQPQHF.